The rows below give T cell receptor beta chains drawn from one sample of a study of Ad26.COV2.S vaccination and SARS-CoV-2 variants. Clones were sequenced by immunoSEQ multiplex PCR, and TCRdb holds only the in-frame ones, with some missing. The table has 300,000 to 350,000 clones, about nine tenths seen once. The sample here was peripheral blood, taken in a trial of Ad26.COV2.S vaccine versus placebo. The receptors come from a person between 18 and 65 years old who received the Ad26.COV2.S COVID-19 vaccine or a placebo. CDR3s include the opening cysteine and the closing phenylalanine or tryptophan. D genes are given only for firm matches. Only part of the rows carry a size: once, few, many, or a class if the clone is expanded.

size	D	V	J	CDR3	DNA
-	-	TRBV18	TRBJ1-2	CASSPWTVDGYTF	TGTGCCAGCTCACCGTGGACCGTGGATGGCTACACCTTC
few	TRBD1	TRBV6-5	TRBJ2-2	CATSGQGYTGELFF	TGTGCCACCTCGGGACAGGGCTACACCGGGGAGCTGTTTTTT
few	TRBD1	TRBV7-2	TRBJ1-4	CASSAHGTANEKLFF	TGTGCCAGCAGCGCCCACGGGACAGCTAATGAAAAACTGTTTTTT
-	-	TRBV3-1/TRBV3-2	TRBJ1-1	CASSPGGGTEAFF	TGTGCCAGCAGCCCCGGGGGAGGGACCGAAGCTTTCTTT
-	-	TRBV4-2	TRBJ2-1	CASSPSGPEFTYNEQFF	TGTGCCAGCAGCCCCAGCGGCCCGGAGTTTACCTACAATGAGCAGTTCTTC
-	-	TRBV30	TRBJ2-2	CAWSVISTGELFF	TGTGCCTGGAGTGTAATTTCCACCGGGGAGCTGTTTTTT
once	-	TRBV19	TRBJ1-2	CASSIGVQIVGYGYTF	TGTGCCAGTAGTATAGGCGTGCAGATCGTCGGCTATGGCTACACCTTC
-	TRBD2	TRBV5-1	TRBJ2-5	CASRLTSGAQETQYF	TGCGCCAGCAGACTGACTAGCGGGGCACAAGAGACCCAGTACTTC
-	TRBD1	TRBV5-1	TRBJ2-7	CASNPGQGMYEQYF	TGCGCCAGCAATCCGGGACAGGGGATGTACGAGCAGTACTTC
-	TRBD1	TRBV11-3	TRBJ2-5	CASSLAGVAGGRETQYF	TGTGCCAGCAGCTTAGCGGGTGTGGCAGGGGGCCGAGAGACCCAGTACTTC
-	-	TRBV19	TRBJ1-1	CASSGGAFPTAFF	TGTGCCAGTAGTGGGGGTGCATTCCCGACGGCTTTCTTT
-	-	TRBV12-5	TRBJ2-5	CASGPGLLQETQYF	TGTGCTAGTGGGCCTGGACTCTTACAGGAGACCCAGTACTTC
-	TRBD1	TRBV5-5	TRBJ1-1	CASSRQTGDNTEAFF	TGTGCCAGCAGCCGTCAGACAGGGGATAACACTGAAGCTTTCTTT
once	-	TRBV7-2	TRBJ1-5	CASSLGAQGPSPQHF	TGTGCCAGCAGCTTAGGCGCACAGGGACCTTCGCCCCAGCATTTT
-	-	TRBV11-3	TRBJ2-1	CASSSRRDNEQFF	TGTGCCAGCAGCTCCCGACGCGACAATGAGCAGTTCTTC
-	-	TRBV7-2	TRBJ1-2	CASSPGAGAEGYTF	TGTGCCAGCAGCCCGGGGGCGGGGGCGGAGGGCTACACCTTC
-	-	TRBV12-3/TRBV12-4	TRBJ1-1	CASSFSINTEAFF	TGTGCCAGCAGTTTCTCTATTAACACTGAAGCTTTCTTT
-	-	TRBV7-2	TRBJ2-3	CASSLKMNPTDTQYF	TGTGCCAGCAGCTTAAAGATGAATCCCACAGATACGCAGTATTTT
-	-	TRBV6-5	TRBJ1-2	CASSYLPEKNYGYTF	TGTGCCAGCAGTTACCTGCCCGAAAAAAACTATGGCTACACCTTC
-	-	TRBV6-6	TRBJ1-3	CASSYPGTLGNTIYF	TGTGCCAGCAGTTACCCGGGGACACTAGGGAACACCATATATTTT
-	-	TRBV6-4	TRBJ2-2	CASSLTGNTGELFF	TGTGCCAGCAGTCTGACAGGAAACACCGGGGAGCTGTTTTTT
-	-	TRBV5-1	TRBJ2-3	CASSLVQRSTDTQYF	TGCGCCAGCAGCTTGGTCCAGCGGAGCACAGATACGCAGTATTTT
-	-	TRBV5-4	TRBJ2-4	CASSASDRLAKNIQYF	TGTGCCAGCAGCGCCTCGGACAGATTAGCCAAAAACATTCAGTACTTC
-	TRBD1	TRBV7-2	TRBJ2-3	CASSRPNRRDRGQVDTQYF	TGTGCCAGCAGCCGCCCCAATCGAAGGGACAGGGGGCAGGTAGATACGCAGTATTTT
-	-	TRBV6-2/TRBV6-3	TRBJ1-5	CASSYYSGYNQPQHF	TGTGCCAGCAGTTATTATAGTGGCTACAATCAGCCCCAGCATTTT
-	-	TRBV6-5	TRBJ2-2	CASSLGTVNTGELFF	TGTGCCAGCAGTCTCGGGACCGTGAACACCGGGGAGCTGTTTTTT
-	TRBD1	TRBV27	TRBJ2-3	CASSLWTGSSDTQYF	TGTGCCAGCAGTTTATGGACAGGGAGTTCAGATACGCAGTATTTT
-	-	TRBV7-2	TRBJ1-1	CASSLDKMNTEAFF	TGTGCCAGCAGCTTAGACAAAATGAACACTGAAGCTTTCTTT
once	-	TRBV12-3/TRBV12-4	TRBJ2-6	CASSSGANVLTF	TGTGCCAGTTCCTCTGGGGCCAACGTCCTGACTTTC
-	-	TRBV19	TRBJ1-1	CASTHPPRGAEAFF	TGTGCCAGTACCCACCCGCCGCGCGGCGCTGAAGCTTTCTTT
many	-	TRBV12-3/TRBV12-4	TRBJ2-2	CASATGALGELFF	TGTGCCAGCGCTACGGGGGCGTTGGGGGAGCTGTTTTTT
-	TRBD1	TRBV2	TRBJ2-2	CARGDSYTGELFF	TGTGCCAGGGGGGACAGTTATACCGGGGAGCTGTTTTTT
-	-	TRBV4-3	TRBJ1-2	CASSQAEGLGGMCTF	TGCGCCAGCAGCCAAGCGGAGGGATTGGGTGGGATGTGCACCTTC
-	TRBD1	TRBV15	TRBJ1-5	CATSREGGRINQPQHF	TGTGCCACCAGCAGAGAAGGGGGCCGTATCAATCAGCCCCAGCATTTT
-	-	TRBV18	TRBJ1-4	CASSEGNENEKLFF	TGTGCCAGCTCAGAGGGAAATGAAAATGAAAAACTGTTTTTT
-	-	TRBV7-2	TRBJ2-7	CASSPYGTSTGEQYF	TGTGCCAGCAGCCCGTATGGGACTTCCACCGGGGAGCAGTACTTC
-	-	TRBV12-3/TRBV12-4	TRBJ1-4	CASNRKEKLFF	TGTGCCAGCAACCGTAAGGAAAAACTGTTTTTT
-	TRBD1	TRBV18	TRBJ1-1	CASSHDRVPPNTEAFF	TGTGCCAGCTCACACGACAGGGTCCCCCCGAACACTGAAGCTTTCTTT
-	-	TRBV6-2/TRBV6-3	TRBJ2-1	CASSYLGSYNEQFF	TGTGCCAGCAGTTACCTCGGGTCCTACAATGAGCAGTTCTTC
-	-	TRBV13	TRBJ1-1	CASKLRQYTEAFF	TGTGCCAGCAAACTGAGGCAGTACACTGAAGCTTTCTTT
-	TRBD2	TRBV7-9	TRBJ2-5	CASTLSWDYEETQYF	TGTGCCAGCACCCTTAGCTGGGACTACGAAGAGACCCAGTACTTC
-	-	TRBV7-9	TRBJ2-3	CASAGASQIEQYF	TGTGCCAGCGCCGGCGCGAGCCAGATTGAGCAGTATTTT
-	-	TRBV5-1	TRBJ2-1	CASSLLGTVSSYNEQFF	TGCGCCAGCAGCTTGTTAGGTACGGTGAGCTCCTACAATGAGCAGTTCTTC
-	-	TRBV5-5	TRBJ2-5	CASSPTWTSLGRETQYF	TGTGCCAGCAGCCCAACCTGGACCTCGCTAGGACGAGAGACCCAGTACTTC
-	-	TRBV7-9	TRBJ1-2	CASSLSVVAVNYGYTF	TGTGCCAGCAGCTTAAGTGTAGTGGCTGTTAACTATGGCTACACCTTC
-	-	TRBV30	TRBJ2-2	CAWSGGVINTGELFF	TGTGCCTGGAGTGGGGGGGTAATAAACACCGGGGAGCTGTTTTTT
-	-	TRBV4-2	TRBJ2-2	CASSQEDLKGSGELFF	TGTGCCAGCAGCCAAGAGGACCTAAAGGGGAGCGGGGAGCTGTTTTTT
-	TRBD1	TRBV6-2/TRBV6-3	TRBJ1-1	CASSYSPGQGWRTEAFF	TGTGCCAGCAGTTATTCACCGGGACAGGGCTGGCGCACTGAAGCTTTCTTT
few	-	TRBV11-3	TRBJ1-3	CASSPGSGNTIYF	TGTGCCAGCAGTCCCGGCTCTGGAAACACCATATATTTT
-	-	TRBV30	TRBJ1-6	CACPLGGSNSPLHF	TGTGCCTGCCCGCTCGGAGGGTCCAATTCACCCCTCCACTTT
-	-	TRBV28	TRBJ1-1	CATKGHKNTEAFF	TGTGCCACTAAGGGACACAAGAACACTGAAGCTTTCTTT
few	-	TRBV2	TRBJ1-2	CASMRDFPFDGYTF	TGTGCCAGCATGAGGGATTTCCCCTTCGATGGCTACACCTTC
-	-	TRBV5-1	TRBJ2-7	CASSLFLTGSFGEQYF	TGCGCCAGCAGCTTGTTTCTTACAGGGTCGTTCGGCGAGCAGTACTTC
-	-	TRBV2	TRBJ2-3	CASSEGPILDTQYF	TGTGCCAGCAGTGAAGGTCCGATCCTTGATACGCAGTATTTT
-	-	TRBV19	TRBJ1-5	CASSITNRDYQPQHF	TGTGCCAGTAGTATCACGAACAGAGATTATCAGCCCCAGCATTTT
-	TRBD1	TRBV27	TRBJ2-1	CASIRGQDYNEQFF	TGTGCCAGCATTAGGGGACAGGACTACAATGAGCAGTTCTTC
-	TRBD1	TRBV6-2/TRBV6-3	TRBJ2-2	CASSWTGGNTGELFF	TGTGCCAGCAGTTGGACAGGGGGTAACACCGGGGAGCTGTTTTTT
-	TRBD1	TRBV6-5	TRBJ1-5	CASRDTGGRNQPQHF	TGTGCCAGCAGGGATACAGGGGGACGTAATCAGCCCCAGCATTTT
-	-	TRBV5-4	TRBJ1-1	CASSLEQHTEAFF	TGTGCCAGCAGCTTGGAACAGCACACTGAAGCTTTCTTT
-	TRBD1	TRBV6-6	TRBJ1-2	CASSYSGTGPGGYTF	TGTGCCAGCAGTTACTCCGGGACAGGGCCCGGTGGCTACACCTTC